The clone carrying this TCR beta chain is a singleton in its sample. This entry is derived from a study of cytomegalovirus exposure and HLA in healthy donors. It was with 60 Vbeta and 13 Jbeta primers that the PCR ran. Some clones are missing from TCRdb's copy, which holds only in-frame ones; the method was immunoSEQ multiplex PCR. There are over 55,000 clones in the sample; about 87% occur only once, and approximately 1.3% lies in the top ten. CDR3 size: 14 residues. CDR1 is SGHTA, CDR2 FQGNSA, per germline. V lost 5 bases, J lost 5 bases, and 8 bases stayed unmatched. The receptor's source is a man between 18 and 29 years old in good health and CMV-seronegative. Sequenced material: PBMCs. This chain links TRBV7-2 with TRBJ2-5, with 7 bases fitting TRBD2. As DNA, the CDR3 is TGTGCCAGCAGCAGAGGAGGGGAGGGGGAGACCCAGTACTTC. It is translated as CASSRGGEGETQYF.